This T cell receptor (beta chain) was identified in a study of blood T cell repertoires in COVID-19. The germline gives CDR1 SGDLS, CDR2 YYNGEE. This CDR3 is built from 15 residues. The ends were cut back, 3 bases at V and 4 bases at J, with 16 bases in the middle. TCRdb's table, derived via immunoSEQ multiplex PCR, lists solely in-frame clones and lacks some. The table shows more than 90,000 clones, with approximately 81% occurring only once. Sequencing was done on a sample of peripheral blood. The receptor was derived from a man in his 60s with acute or convalescent COVID-19. J is TRBJ1-2 and V is TRBV9, with D possibly matching TRBD1 (6 bases). The CDR3 DNA reads TGTGCCAGCAGCGCCGGAGAAGGGGGACCCTATGGCTACACCTTC. Amino acid sequence: CASSAGEGGPYGYTF.